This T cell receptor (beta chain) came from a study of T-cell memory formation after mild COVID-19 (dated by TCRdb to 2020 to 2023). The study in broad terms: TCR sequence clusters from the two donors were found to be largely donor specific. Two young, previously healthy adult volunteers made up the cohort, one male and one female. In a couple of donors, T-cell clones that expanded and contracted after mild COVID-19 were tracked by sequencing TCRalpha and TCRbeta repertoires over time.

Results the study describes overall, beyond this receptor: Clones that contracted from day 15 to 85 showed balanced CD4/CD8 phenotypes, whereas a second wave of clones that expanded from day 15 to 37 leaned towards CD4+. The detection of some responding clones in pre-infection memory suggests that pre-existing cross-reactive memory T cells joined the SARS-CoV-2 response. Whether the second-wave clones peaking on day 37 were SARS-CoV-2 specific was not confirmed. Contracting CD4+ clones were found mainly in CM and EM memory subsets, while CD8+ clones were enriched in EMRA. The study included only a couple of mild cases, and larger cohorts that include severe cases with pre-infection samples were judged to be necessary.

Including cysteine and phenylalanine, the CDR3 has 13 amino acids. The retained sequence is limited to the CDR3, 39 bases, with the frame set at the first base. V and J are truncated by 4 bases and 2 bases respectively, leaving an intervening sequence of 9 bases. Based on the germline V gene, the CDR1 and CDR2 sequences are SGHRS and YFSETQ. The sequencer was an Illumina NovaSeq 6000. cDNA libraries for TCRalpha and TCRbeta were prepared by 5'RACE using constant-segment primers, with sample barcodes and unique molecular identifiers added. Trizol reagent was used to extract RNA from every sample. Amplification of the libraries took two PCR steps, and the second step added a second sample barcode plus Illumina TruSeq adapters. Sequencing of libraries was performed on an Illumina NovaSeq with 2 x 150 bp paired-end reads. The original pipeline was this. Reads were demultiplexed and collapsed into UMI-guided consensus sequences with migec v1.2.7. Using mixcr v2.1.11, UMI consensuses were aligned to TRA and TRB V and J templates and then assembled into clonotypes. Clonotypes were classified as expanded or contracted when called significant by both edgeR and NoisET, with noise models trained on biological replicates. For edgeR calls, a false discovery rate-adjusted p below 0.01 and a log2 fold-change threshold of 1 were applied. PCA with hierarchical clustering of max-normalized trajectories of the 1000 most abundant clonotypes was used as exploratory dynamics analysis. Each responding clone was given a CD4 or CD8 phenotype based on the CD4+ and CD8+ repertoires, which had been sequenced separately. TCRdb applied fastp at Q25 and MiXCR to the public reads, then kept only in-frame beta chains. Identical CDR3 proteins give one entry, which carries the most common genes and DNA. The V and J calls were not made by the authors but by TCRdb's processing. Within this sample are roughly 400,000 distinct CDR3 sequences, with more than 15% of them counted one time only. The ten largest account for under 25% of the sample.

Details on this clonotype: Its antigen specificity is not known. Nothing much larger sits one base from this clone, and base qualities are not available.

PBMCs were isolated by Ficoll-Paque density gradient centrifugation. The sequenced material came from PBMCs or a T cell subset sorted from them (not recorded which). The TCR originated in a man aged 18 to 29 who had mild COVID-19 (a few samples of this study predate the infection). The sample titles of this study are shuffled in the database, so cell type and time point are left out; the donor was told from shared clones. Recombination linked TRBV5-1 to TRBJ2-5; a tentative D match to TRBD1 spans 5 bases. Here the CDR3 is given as CASSARQQETQYF. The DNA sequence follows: TGCGCCAGCAGCGCCCGACAGCAAGAGACCCAGTACTTC. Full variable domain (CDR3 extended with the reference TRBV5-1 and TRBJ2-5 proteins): KAGVTQTPRYLIKTRGQQVTLSCSPISGHRSVSWYQQTPGQGLQFLFEYFSETQRNKGNFPGRFSGRQFSNSRSEMNVSTLELGDSALYLCASSARQQETQYFGPGTRLLVL.